This TCR beta chain derives from a study of cytomegalovirus exposure and HLA in healthy donors. The PCR made use of 60 Vbeta and 13 Jbeta primers. Generated by immunoSEQ multiplex PCR, the TCRdb table keeps only in-frame clones and is missing some. The sample includes about 240,000 clones, around 81% of them seen just once. V was clipped by 7 bases and J by 5 bases; unmatched bases: 12. This CDR3 comprises 15 residues. The germline CDR1 and CDR2 sequences are MNHEY and SVGAGI. The sample was PBMCs. This sequence originates from a woman aged 55-70 years in good health and CMV-seropositive. The chain recombines TRBV6-5 with TRBJ2-7, with 9 nucleotides matching TRBD2. The CDR3 coding sequence is TGTGCCAGCAACCCCTCAGCGGGAGGTCTGGACGAGCAGTACTTC. It encodes CASNPSAGGLDEQYF.